This T cell receptor beta chain was recovered during a study of CD8 T cells in Susac syndrome. An input of roughly 0.45 to 1 ug of RNA was subjected to reverse transcription using random hexamers. A single record per CDR3 protein comes from TCRdb applying MiXCR to the immunoSEQ multiplex PCR reads. The table has 65,000 to 75,000 distinct CDR3 sequences, 95% seen once. Trimming removed 9 bases at V and 0 bases at J, with 18 bases between. This CDR3 is built from 16 residues. Germline CDR1 LNHDA, CDR2 SQIVND (reference sequence). The chain recombines TRBV19 with TRBJ2-1, with D maybe TRBD2 (6 bases). The receptor was isolated from a human donor in good health. Sequencing was carried out using CD8+ T cells from PBMCs. The CDR3 protein is CASLSPGDSSYNEQFF. DNA of the CDR3: TGTGCCAGCCTTTCCCCGGGGGATAGCTCCTACAATGAGCAGTTCTTC.